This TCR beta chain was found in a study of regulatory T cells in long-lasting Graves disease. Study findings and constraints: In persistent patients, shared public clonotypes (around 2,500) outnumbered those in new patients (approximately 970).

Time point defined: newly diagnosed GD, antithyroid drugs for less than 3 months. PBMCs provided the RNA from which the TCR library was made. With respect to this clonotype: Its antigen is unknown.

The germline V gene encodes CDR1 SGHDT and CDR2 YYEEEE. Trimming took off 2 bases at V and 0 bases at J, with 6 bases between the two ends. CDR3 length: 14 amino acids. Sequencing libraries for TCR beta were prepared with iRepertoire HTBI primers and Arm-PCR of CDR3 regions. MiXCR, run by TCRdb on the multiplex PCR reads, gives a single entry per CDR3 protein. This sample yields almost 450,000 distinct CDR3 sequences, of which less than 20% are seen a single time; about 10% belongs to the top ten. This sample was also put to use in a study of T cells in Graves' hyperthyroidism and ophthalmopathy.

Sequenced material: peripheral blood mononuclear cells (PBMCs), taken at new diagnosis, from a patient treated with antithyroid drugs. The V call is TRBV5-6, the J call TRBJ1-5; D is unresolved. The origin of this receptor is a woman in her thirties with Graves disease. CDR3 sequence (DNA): TGTGCCAGCAGCTTCCTTAATAGCAATCAGCCCCAGCATTTT. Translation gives CASSFLNSNQPQHF.